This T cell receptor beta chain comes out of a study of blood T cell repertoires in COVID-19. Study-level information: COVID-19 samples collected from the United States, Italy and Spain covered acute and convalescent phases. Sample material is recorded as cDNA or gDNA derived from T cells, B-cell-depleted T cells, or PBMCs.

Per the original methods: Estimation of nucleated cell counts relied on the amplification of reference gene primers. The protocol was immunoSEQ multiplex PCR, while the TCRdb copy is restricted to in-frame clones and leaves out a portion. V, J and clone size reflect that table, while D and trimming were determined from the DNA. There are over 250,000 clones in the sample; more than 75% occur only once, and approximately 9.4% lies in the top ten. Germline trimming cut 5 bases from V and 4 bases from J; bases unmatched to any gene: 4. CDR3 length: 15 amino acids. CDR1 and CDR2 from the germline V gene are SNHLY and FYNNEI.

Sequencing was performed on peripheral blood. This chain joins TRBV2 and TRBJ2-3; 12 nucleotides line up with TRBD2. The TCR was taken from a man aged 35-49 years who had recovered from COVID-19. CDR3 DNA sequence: TGTGCCAGCAGTAGGGGACTAGCGGGTTCAGATACGCAGTATTTT. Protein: CASSRGLAGSDTQYF. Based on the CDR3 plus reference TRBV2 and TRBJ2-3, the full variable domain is EPEVTQTPSHQVTQMGQEVILRCVPISNHLYFYWYRQILGQKVEFLVSFYNNEISEKSEIFDDQFSVERPDGSNFTLKIRSTKLEDSAMYFCASSRGLAGSDTQYFGPGTRLTVL.